This T cell receptor beta chain stems from a study of T cells in Graves' hyperthyroidism and ophthalmopathy. The TCR beta CDR3 regions underwent amplification using RNA transcripts as the source. The HTBI primer set drove a first-round RT-PCR of the TCR CDR3. Using its own MiXCR run on the multiplex PCR reads, TCRdb lists one record per CDR3 protein. The sample carries over 250,000 distinct CDR3 sequences, 20% to 25% recorded once. Many counts were recorded for this clonotype. With 5 bases removed from V and 5 bases from J, the gap between germline ends came to 15 bases. The germline V gene has CDR1 SEHNR and CDR2 FQNEAQ (reference sequence). CDR3 size: 14 residues.

The material sequenced was blood. J is TRBJ2-5 and V is TRBV7-9; D is possibly TRBD1 or TRBD2 (5 bases each). The clonotype originates from a middle-aged man with Graves' hyperthyroidism that later progressed to Graves' ophthalmopathy. CDR3 loop: CASSQGRSMETQYF. The CDR3 DNA reads as TGTGCCAGCAGCCAGGGACGGTCGATGGAGACCCAGTACTTC.